The entry below gives a single TCR beta chain sequence along with its context. Its antigen is unidentified. This entry comes from a study of cytomegalovirus exposure and HLA in healthy donors. The PCR made use of 60 Vbeta and 13 Jbeta primers. In the original processing: In a later analysis, 70 million to 80 million unique TCR beta chains included roughly 11 million shared by two or more donors. Only in-frame clones appear in the TCRdb table, and some are missing; sequencing was by immunoSEQ multiplex PCR. D and trimming come from the DNA, and the V and J calls and clone size come from that table. The top ten hold over 1.5% of the sample, which has around 140,000 clones, 61% seen once. Study-wide findings and caveats: As was reported, the classifier diagnosed cytomegalovirus status with high specificity and sensitivity. TCR beta chain V- and J-gene trimming was linked, in a later analysis, to a missense variant in DCLRE1C. The study listed about 150 cytomegalovirus-associated TCR beta chains.

Sequences were obtained from PBMCs. The clonotype was recovered from a male donor in good health and CMV-seronegative.

The CDR3 sequence is CASTLAGGIGNEQFF. For the CDR3, the DNA is TGTGCCAGCACCCTCGCAGGGGGCATTGGCAATGAGCAGTTCTTC. J is TRBJ2-1 and V is TRBV28, with 8 bases matching TRBD1. V trimming: 7 bases; J trimming: 6 bases; junction bases outside the gene matches: 11. Germline CDR1 and CDR2: MDHEN and SYDVKM. This CDR3 is 15 amino acids long.